These T cell receptor beta chains were read from a single sample in a study of cytomegalovirus exposure and HLA in healthy donors. Libraries were prepared by immunoSEQ multiplex PCR; TCRdb keeps only in-frame clonotypes and omits some of them. This sample carries about 140,000 clones, approximately 80% of them seen once, and the ten largest clones take roughly 14%. The specimen was PBMCs. All receptors come from a middle-aged woman in good health and CMV-seronegative. Both conserved end residues are part of each CDR3. The D gene is left open where the match is weak. Clone size, where shown, is once, few, many, or a class for clones that have expanded.

j_gene,d_gene,abundance,v_gene,len,CDR3nt,CDR3aa
TRBJ1-2,TRBD1,-,TRBV23-1,13,TGCGCCAGCAGGGGGAACAGGGGCTATGGCTACACCTTC,CASRGNRGYGYTF
TRBJ2-7,-,few,TRBV5-6,14,TGTGCCAGCAGCTCGGGTACAGGGATCGGCGAGCAGTACTTC,CASSSGTGIGEQYF
TRBJ2-1,-,-,TRBV7-2,14,TGTGCCAGCAGCTTAGGGTTCCGAGCCACTGCGGAGTTCTTC,CASSLGFRATAEFF
TRBJ1-1,-,-,TRBV7-3,16,TGTGCCAGCAGCTTAACGAGGCAGGGCAGGGACACTGAAGCTTTCTTT,CASSLTRQGRDTEAFF
TRBJ2-1,TRBD2,-,TRBV7-7,16,TGTGCCAGCAGCTTAGATCTAGCGGGGGGGCTTACTGAGCAGTTCTTC,CASSLDLAGGLTEQFF
TRBJ1-1,TRBD1,-,TRBV29-1,13,TGCAGCGTGGGACAGGGGGCGAACACTGAAGCTTTCTTT,CSVGQGANTEAFF
TRBJ2-3,-,-,TRBV4-1,13,TGCGCCAGCAGCCAAGAAGGACTAGATACGCAGTATTTT,CASSQEGLDTQYF
TRBJ2-1,-,-,TRBV29-1,13,TGCAGCGTTGAAGCCGGCTCCTACAATGAGCAGTTCTTC,CSVEAGSYNEQFF
TRBJ1-2,-,few,TRBV5-4,18,TGTGCCAGCAGCCCTGGGGGCGGGAGGGGCTCAGGAAACTATGGCTACACCTTC,CASSPGGGRGSGNYGYTF
TRBJ1-5,-,few,TRBV9,15,TGTGCCAGCAGCGTAGATGGGAGAGAGGATCAGCCCCAGCATTTT,CASSVDGREDQPQHF
TRBJ2-7,-,-,TRBV18,13,TGTGCCAGCTCACCATCGACAGCTTCCGAGCAGTACTTC,CASSPSTASEQYF
TRBJ2-5,-,few,TRBV14,15,TGTGCCAGCAGCCAAATTTTGCCAGGGCGAGAGACCCAGTACTTC,CASSQILPGRETQYF